Listed below are T cell receptor beta chains from one sample, sequenced in a study of control samples from healthy donors and cancer patients. TCRdb's table, derived via immunoSEQ multiplex PCR, lists solely in-frame clones and lacks some. The sample shows approximately 80,000 clones, 91% of them seen only once. Sequencing was done on a sample of blood. The receptors shown here come from a man aged 30 to 45 in good health. CDR3s include the opening cysteine and the closing phenylalanine or tryptophan. The order of the fields is V gene, CDR3 length, clone size, CDR3 protein. Size tells how often a clone was seen (once, few, many) or the class of an expanded clone, and some rows leave it out.

V: TRBV7-7; length: 14; size: -; CDR3: CASSFSMGGNEQFF
V: TRBV25-1; length: 14; size: -; CDR3: CAISGTGGSSGYTF
V: TRBV4-3; length: 13; size: -; CDR3: CASSRRVYEPLHF
V: TRBV27; length: 19; size: -; CDR3: CASSFGGAGGLTSHGELFF
V: TRBV3-1/TRBV3-2; length: 17; size: -; CDR3: CASSQDIRQGDTGELFF
V: TRBV24-1; length: 16; size: once; CDR3: CATSDSRRGSTDTQYF